Listed below are T cell receptor beta chains from one sample, sequenced in a study of blood T cell repertoires in COVID-19. TCRdb's table, derived via immunoSEQ multiplex PCR, lists solely in-frame clones and lacks some. The table has around 230,000 clones, over 75% seen once. The sequenced material came from PBMCs or T cells enriched from blood (not recorded which). Receptor source: a man in his forties who had recovered from COVID-19. Both conserved end residues are part of each CDR3. Fields, in order: D gene, J gene, V gene, clone size, CDR3 protein, CDR3 DNA. D genes are given only for firm matches. Size is omitted from some rows. Given values are once, few, many or a class for expanded clones.

>TRBD1|TRBJ1-4|TRBV5-6|NA
CASSRRTGSTEKLFF
TGTGCCAGCAGCAGACGGACAGGAAGCACTGAAAAACTGTTTTTT
>NA|TRBJ2-6|TRBV18|NA
CASSPPSGANVLTF
TGTGCCAGCTCACCCCCATCTGGGGCCAACGTCCTGACTTTC
>TRBD1|TRBJ1-2|TRBV5-1|NA
CASSRTGDNYGYTF
TGCGCCAGCAGCCGGACAGGGGACAACTATGGCTACACCTTC
>NA|TRBJ1-5|TRBV6-5|NA
CASRREEDHRPQHF
TGTGCCAGCCGCAGAGAGGAAGACCACCGGCCCCAGCATTTT
>TRBD2|TRBJ2-7|TRBV19|NA
CASSSTSGGLYEQYF
TGTGCCAGTAGTTCGACTAGCGGGGGGCTCTACGAGCAGTACTTC
>TRBD1|TRBJ1-1|TRBV27|few
CASSPIRGALKTEAFF
TGTGCCAGCAGTCCAATCAGGGGGGCATTGAAGACTGAAGCTTTCTTT
>TRBD2|TRBJ2-7|TRBV18|NA
CASSPRTTSGGTEQYF
TGTGCCAGCTCACCCAGGACAACTAGCGGGGGGACCGAGCAGTACTTC
>NA|TRBJ2-1|TRBV3-1/TRBV3-2|NA
CASSQEGLASSKRGEQFF
TGTGCCAGCAGCCAAGAAGGTCTAGCGTCCTCCAAAAGGGGTGAGCAGTTCTTC
>NA|TRBJ1-6|TRBV2|NA
CASSGGQGYNSPLHF
TGTGCCAGCAGTGGGGGGCAGGGCTATAATTCACCCCTCCACTTT
>TRBD1|TRBJ1-1|TRBV19|few
CASSPGTGRNTEAFF
TGTGCCAGTAGCCCGGGGACAGGACGAAACACTGAAGCTTTCTTT